The 4 T cell receptor beta chains below come from one sample, sequenced in a study of beta chain features in type 1 diabetes. Study results and caveats: TCRB CDR3s from Type 1 diabetes patients were moderately but significantly shorter in all four CD4+ subsets.

Investigators reverse transcribed all isolated RNA, so they sequenced expressed TCRB transcripts. Produced via immunoSEQ multiplex PCR; TCRdb's table is partial and in-frame only. The table includes about 26,000 clones, roughly half detected once. Antigens for these TCRs are unknown. What was sequenced was stem cell memory CD4+ T cells from blood. These receptors were obtained from a man aged 25-45 years with type 1 diabetes.

The J gene is TRBJ1-3, the V gene TRBV4-1; unclear D gene. CDR3 length: 15 residues. Between the trimmed V and J ends, which lost 2 bases and 0 bases, there was a span of 8 bases. The V gene's germline CDR1 is MGHRA and CDR2 YSYEKL. The CDR3 region has the DNA TGCGCCAGCAGCCAACAGGTGGGCTCTGGAAACACCATATATTTT. Translated: CASSQQVGSGNTIYF.

CDR3 region: CASSSGTATDTQYF. The CDR3 region has the DNA TGTGCCAGCAGTTCCGGGACTGCCACAGATACGCAGTATTTT. This rearrangement joins TRBV6-4 to TRBJ2-3, with D possibly matching TRBD2 (6 bases). The V end was cut by 5 bases, the J end by 2 bases, with 11 bases between. The CDR3 is 14 amino acids. CDR1 and CDR2 from the germline V gene are MRHNA and SNTAGT.

This clone was counted a single time. V and J are TRBV11-1 and TRBJ2-7, with 8 nucleotides matching TRBD2. Trimming removed 7 bases from V and 3 bases from J; junction bases left unmatched: 11. This CDR3 is built from 15 residues. From germline, CDR1 is SGHAT and CDR2 FQDESV (reference sequence). The CDR3 loop is CASTLGLAKSYEQYF. The CDR3 DNA reads TGTGCCAGCACCCTCGGACTAGCCAAAAGCTACGAGCAGTACTTC.

This clone was picked up a small number of times. The J gene is TRBJ1-2, the V gene TRBV6-1; 7 positions match TRBD1. The CDR3 has 13 residues. Germline assignment: CDR1 MNHNS and CDR2 SASEGT. The V and J ends lost 9 bases and 5 bases, in that order; junction bases with no gene match: 9. The CDR3 sequence: CASNERTGYGYTF. The CDR3 nucleotides read TGTGCCAGTAACGAAAGGACAGGTTATGGCTACACCTTC.